The clone carrying this T cell receptor (beta chain) showed up just a few times. What it recognizes is unknown. Here immunoSEQ multiplex PCR was the method, and the copy in TCRdb shows in-frame clones only, minus some. Among under 300,000 clones listed, 93% were seen once. The data belong to a study of T cell responses to AZD1222 COVID-19 vaccine. Study details: Doses given second, at about 4 or about 12 weeks, were pooled.

The study's findings and limits: Repertoires in all cases were sampled only once the peak T cell response had passed. Regions 160-218 and 743-854 held dominance among vaccine-associated CD4 TCRs, which spanned spike. Only a handful of AZD1222 recipients, roughly six in all, had baseline seropositivity.

This specimen consisted of peripheral blood, obtained on day 0 of AZD1222 vaccination. This TCR was recovered from an adult in good health.

The CDR3 here is CASSLFAPTAFSNEQFF. The CDR3 DNA sequence: TGTGCCAGCAGTCTATTTGCCCCAACCGCATTTAGCAATGAGCAGTTCTTC. The V call is TRBV7-3, the J call TRBJ2-1, with D unresolved. Germline lookup yields CDR1 SGHTA and CDR2 FQGTGA. This CDR3 has 17 amino acids. V was trimmed by 6 bases and J by 6 bases, leaving 24 bases between them.